One sample yielded the 19 T cell receptor beta chains listed below, sequenced in a study of blood T cell repertoires in COVID-19. Here immunoSEQ multiplex PCR was the method, and the copy in TCRdb shows in-frame clones only, minus some. The table records about 13,000 clones, around nine tenths of them present only once. The sample taken for sequencing was peripheral blood. These TCRs come from an elderly man with acute or convalescent COVID-19.

This rearrangement joins TRBV30 to TRBJ1-2, with no clear D. Germline V gives CDR1 GTSNPN, CDR2 SVGIG (reference sequence). CDR3 length: 15 amino acids. V was pared by 0 bases and J by 0 bases, with 11 bases between. CDR3 loop: CAWSVGGRPNYGYTF. The CDR3, as DNA: TGTGCCTGGAGTGTAGGAGGACGGCCTAACTATGGCTACACCTTC.

This clone was observed a handful of times. The CDR3 region has the DNA TGTGCCAGCAGCTTAGCAACCGGTACGGTTAGCTCCTACAATGAGCAGTTCTTC. Encoded protein: CASSLATGTVSSYNEQFF. The chain employs TRBV7-9 and TRBJ2-1; D gene ambiguous. Trimming pared 0 bases from V and 0 bases from J, leaving 15 bases between. CDR1 SEHNR and CDR2 FQNEAQ come from the germline V gene (reference sequence). The CDR3 runs 18 residues.

The chain is built from TRBV6-1 and TRBJ2-3, with 7 bases aligning to TRBD2. V shed 3 bases and J 4 bases; nucleotides not matched to a gene: 7. Germline CDR1 is MNHNS and CDR2 is SASEGT. This CDR3 spans 15 amino acids. The CDR3 region is CASSEGGGWADTQYF. In DNA, the CDR3 is TGTGCCAGCAGTGAGGGGGGGGGATGGGCAGATACGCAGTATTTT.

The chain links TRBV5-1 to TRBJ2-2; 8 bases align to TRBD2. V was pared by 5 bases and J by 3 bases, with 6 bases of the junction left unmatched. The CDR3 spans 15 residues. Per germline, CDR1 SGHRS and CDR2 YFSETQ. Here the CDR3 reads CASRWGTRDTGELFF. In DNA, the CDR3 is TGCGCCAGCAGGTGGGGGACTAGGGACACCGGGGAGCTGTTTTTT. Variable domain in full (rest from reference TRBV5-1 and TRBJ2-2): KAGVTQTPRYLIKTRGQQVTLSCSPISGHRSVSWYQQTPGQGLQFLFEYFSETQRNKGNFPGRFSGRQFSNSRSEMNVSTLELGDSALYLCASRWGTRDTGELFFGEGSRLTVL.

This chain links TRBV9 with TRBJ1-6, with D perhaps TRBD1 (6 bases). The CDR3 loop spans 15 amino acids. The V end was cut by 3 bases, the J end by 6 bases, with 13 bases between. The V gene's germline CDR1 is SGDLS and CDR2 YYNGEE. CDR3 sequence (DNA): TGTGCCAGCAGCGCTAACAGGGTGGGTAATTCACCCCTCCACTTT. This gives the protein CASSANRVGNSPLHF.

The V and J genes are TRBV6-5 and TRBJ2-7; possibly TRBD2 for D (6 bases). The CDR3 contains 14 residues. Germline loops: CDR1 MNHEY, CDR2 SVGAGI. The V and J ends lost 3 bases and 3 bases respectively, with 12 bases between them. The CDR3, as DNA: TGTGCCAGCAGTTATGGAGGGGAGAGCTACGAGCAGTACTTC. Its protein is CASSYGGESYEQYF.

The DNA for the CDR3 is TGTGCCAGCAGCCAAGAAGCGGGACAGGGAGGGGCGACCCAGTACTTC. Its translation: CASSQEAGQGGATQYF. This chain links TRBV4-2 with TRBJ2-5; TRBD1 agrees at 9 bases. The CDR3 is 16 residues long. Germline trimming cut 0 bases from V and 7 bases from J; bases unmatched to any gene: 9. CDR1 and CDR2 from the germline V gene are LGHNA and YNFKEQ.

The chain uses TRBV4-1 and TRBJ2-7; TRBD2 aligns across 7 bases. Germline loops: CDR1 MGHRA, CDR2 YSYEKL. V gave up 3 bases and J gave up 2 bases; unmatched junction bases: 7. The CDR3 length is 15 residues. The CDR3 loop is CASSQPGLQTYEQYF. CDR3 bases: TGCGCCAGCAGCCAGCCGGGACTACAGACCTACGAGCAGTACTTC.

The gene calls are TRBV30 and TRBJ2-1, with 9 bases fitting TRBD2. V shed 7 bases and J 4 bases; nucleotides not matched to a gene: 8. CDR3 size: 14 residues. From germline, CDR1 is GTSNPN and CDR2 SVGIG (reference sequence). Here the CDR3 DNA reads TGTGCCTCGTCTAGCGGGATGGGATACAATGAGCAGTTCTTC. Its translation is CASSSGMGYNEQFF.

The rearrangement joins TRBV6-5 to TRBJ1-5; 7 bases align to TRBD1. The CDR3 is 15 residues long. Germline CDR1 and CDR2: MNHEY and SVGAGI. V lost 6 bases to trimming and J lost 0 bases; unmatched junction nucleotides: 5. The CDR3 here is CASRQGRPSNQPQHF. The DNA of the CDR3 is TGTGCCAGCAGACAGGGGCGGCCTAGCAATCAGCCCCAGCATTTT.

V gene TRBV14 combines with J gene TRBJ1-6; 9 bases agree with TRBD1. CDR1 and CDR2 from the germline V gene are SGHDN and FVKESK. The V segment lost 2 bases and the J segment 7 bases; nucleotides outside the gene matches: 3. CDR3 length: 15 amino acids. The CDR3 sequence: CASSQWTGVNSPLHF. DNA of the CDR3: TGTGCCAGCAGCCAATGGACAGGGGTAAATTCACCCCTCCACTTT. Combining the CDR3 with reference TRBV14 and TRBJ1-6 gives the whole variable domain EAGVTQFPSHSVIEKGQTVTLRCDPISGHDNLYWYRRVMGKEIKFLLHFVKESKQDESGMPNNRFLAERTGGTYSTLKVQPAELEDSGVYFCASSQWTGVNSPLHFGNGTRLTVT.

CDR3 protein: CASSSRSTGELFF. CDR3 in DNA: TGTGCCAGCAGCTCCCGGTCCACCGGGGAGCTGTTTTTT. The J gene is TRBJ2-2, the V gene TRBV13; D is uncertain. V lost 4 bases and J lost 4, with 7 bases in between. Per the germline V gene, CDR1 is PRHDT and CDR2 is FYEKMQ (reference sequence). The CDR3 runs to 13 residues.

The chain links TRBV19 to TRBJ2-6; TRBD1 agrees at 9 bases. Trimming removed 5 bases from V and 0 bases from J; junction bases left unmatched: 5. Germline V gene lookup returns CDR1 LNHDA and CDR2 SQIVND (reference sequence). The length of the CDR3 is 17 residues. CDR3 coding DNA: TGTGCCAGTAGTCCCGGGACAGGGTCCTCTGGGGCCAACGTCCTGACTTTC. Its protein product is CASSPGTGSSGANVLTF.

The chain recombines TRBV3-1 (or the pseudogene TRBV3-2) with TRBJ2-5; 9 bases agree with TRBD2. V lost 3 bases and J lost 1; bases outside the gene matches: 6. The CDR3 contains 16 residues. Germline lookup yields CDR1 LGHDT and CDR2 YNNKEL (reference sequence). CDR3 coding DNA: TGTGCCAGCAGCCAGTGGGCGGGAGGGACCCAAGAGACCCAGTACTTC. Translated: CASSQWAGGTQETQYF.

This clone was seen more than once but under ten times. The chain couples TRBV7-9 to TRBJ2-1; 8 bases line up with TRBD2. Germline assignment: CDR1 SEHNR and CDR2 FQNEAQ (reference sequence). This CDR3 has 13 amino acids. V dropped 5 bases and J dropped 7; count of bases not matched to a gene: 4. CDR3 coding DNA: TGTGCCAGCAGCGTCTTAGCGGGAAATGAGCAGTTCTTC. Residues: CASSVLAGNEQFF. The full variable domain, with the rest looked up from reference TRBV7-9 and TRBJ2-1, is DTGVSQNPRHKITKRGQNVTFRCDPISEHNRLYWYRQTLGQGPEFLTYFQNEAQLEKSRLLSDRFSAERPKGSFSTLEIQRTEQGDSAMYLCASSVLAGNEQFFGPGTRLTVL.

V usage is TRBV2 and J usage is TRBJ2-1; a possible D gene is TRBD2 (6 bases). Germline CDR1 and CDR2: SNHLY and FYNNEI. This CDR3 is built from 17 residues. With 3 bases removed from V and 8 bases from J, the gap between germline ends came to 23 bases. The CDR3 loop reads CASSDNYLGGAVDEQFF. The CDR3 bases are TGTGCCAGCAGTGACAACTATCTCGGGGGAGCGGTGGATGAGCAGTTCTTC.

This clone has only one observation. The chain uses TRBV11-3 and TRBJ2-3, with D possibly being TRBD2 (5 bases). Germline values: CDR1 SGHNT, CDR2 YENEEA. The CDR3 covers 14 residues. Trimming removed 5 bases from V and 0 bases from J, with 9 bases in between. CDR3 DNA sequence: TGTGCCAGCAGCCCGGGCGGGAGCACAGATACGCAGTATTTT. Protein: CASSPGGSTDTQYF. The full variable domain, rest sourced from reference TRBV11-3 and TRBJ2-3, is EAGVVQSPRYKIIEKKQPVAFWCNPISGHNTLYWYLQNLGQGPELLIRYENEEAVDDSQLPKDRFSAERLKGVDSTLKIQPAELGDSAVYLCASSPGGSTDTQYFGPGTRLTVL.

This clone was observed once. The chain is built from TRBV30 and TRBJ1-2; D call uncertain. The CDR3 contains 13 residues. V lost 5 bases and J 1 base, leaving 11 bases between the germline ends. CDR1 is GTSNPN and CDR2 is SVGIG in the germline V gene (reference sequence). CDR3 in DNA: TGTGCCTGGGGCCCGGGGAGTAACTATGGCTACACCTTC. Translated: CAWGPGSNYGYTF.

The chain recombines TRBV5-8 with TRBJ1-6; tentative D call: TRBD1 (6 bases). The CDR3 sequence is 14 residues long. The V gene lost 1 base and the J gene lost 9 bases, with 11 bases spanning the gap. The germline V gene encodes CDR1 SGHTS and CDR2 YDEGEE. The CDR3 sequence: CASSLLGAGSPLHF. For the CDR3, the DNA is TGTGCCAGCAGCTTGCTGGGGGCAGGTTCACCCCTCCACTTT.